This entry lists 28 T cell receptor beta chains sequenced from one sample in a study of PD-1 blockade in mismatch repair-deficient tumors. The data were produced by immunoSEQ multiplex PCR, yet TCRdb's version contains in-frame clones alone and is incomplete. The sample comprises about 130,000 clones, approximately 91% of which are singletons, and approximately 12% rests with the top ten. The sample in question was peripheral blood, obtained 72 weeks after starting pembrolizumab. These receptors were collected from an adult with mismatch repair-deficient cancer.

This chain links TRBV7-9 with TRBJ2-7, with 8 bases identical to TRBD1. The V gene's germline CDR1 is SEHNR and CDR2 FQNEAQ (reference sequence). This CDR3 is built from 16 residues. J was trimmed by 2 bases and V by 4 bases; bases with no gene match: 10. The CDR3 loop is CASSSRTGTGAYEQYF. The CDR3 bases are TGTGCCAGCAGCTCTCGTACCGGGACAGGAGCCTACGAGCAGTACTTC.

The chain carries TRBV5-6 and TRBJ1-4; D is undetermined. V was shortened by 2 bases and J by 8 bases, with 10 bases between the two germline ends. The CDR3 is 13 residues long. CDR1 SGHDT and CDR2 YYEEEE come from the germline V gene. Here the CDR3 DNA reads TGTGCCAGCAGCTTCGTCGGAGGGGAAAAACTGTTTTTT. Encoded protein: CASSFVGGEKLFF. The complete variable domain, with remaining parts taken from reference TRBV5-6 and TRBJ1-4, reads DAGVTQSPTHLIKTRGQQVTLRCSPKSGHDTVSWYQQALGQGPQFIFQYYEEEERQRGNFPDRFSGHQFPNYSSELNVNALLLGDSALYLCASSFVGGEKLFFGSGTQLSVL.

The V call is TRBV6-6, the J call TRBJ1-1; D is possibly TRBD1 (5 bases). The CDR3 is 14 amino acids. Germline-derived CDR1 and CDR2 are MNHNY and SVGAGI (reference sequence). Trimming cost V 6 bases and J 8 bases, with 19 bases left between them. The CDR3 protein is CASRPGNPGPEAFF. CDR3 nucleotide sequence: TGTGCCAGCAGACCAGGGAACCCGGGGCCCGAAGCTTTCTTT.

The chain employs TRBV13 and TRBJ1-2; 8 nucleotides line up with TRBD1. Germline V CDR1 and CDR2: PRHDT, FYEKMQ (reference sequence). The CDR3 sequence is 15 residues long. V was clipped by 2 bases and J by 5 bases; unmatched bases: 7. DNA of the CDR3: TGTGCCAGCAGCTTATGGGGACAGGCCTCATATGGCTACACCTTC. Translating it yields CASSLWGQASYGYTF.

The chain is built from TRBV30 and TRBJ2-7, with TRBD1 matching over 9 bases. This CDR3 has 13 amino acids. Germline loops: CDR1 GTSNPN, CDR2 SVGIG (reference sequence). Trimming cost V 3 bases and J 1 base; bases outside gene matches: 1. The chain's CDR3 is CAWRTGGSYEQYF. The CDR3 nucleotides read TGTGCCTGGAGGACAGGGGGGTCCTACGAGCAGTACTTC.

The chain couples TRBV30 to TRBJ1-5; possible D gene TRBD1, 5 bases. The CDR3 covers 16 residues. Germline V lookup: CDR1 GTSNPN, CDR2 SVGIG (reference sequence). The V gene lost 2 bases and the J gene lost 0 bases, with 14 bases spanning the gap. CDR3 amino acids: CAWSKSQAYSNQPQHF. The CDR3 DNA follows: TGTGCCTGGAGTAAATCACAGGCTTATAGCAATCAGCCCCAGCATTTT.

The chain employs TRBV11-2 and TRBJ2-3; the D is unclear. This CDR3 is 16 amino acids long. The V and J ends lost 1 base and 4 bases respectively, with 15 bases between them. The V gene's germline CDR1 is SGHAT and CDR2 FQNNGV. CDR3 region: CASSLGPFPGADTQYF. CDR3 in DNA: TGTGCCAGCAGCTTAGGCCCCTTCCCAGGAGCAGATACGCAGTATTTT. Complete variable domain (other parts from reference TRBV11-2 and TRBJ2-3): EAGVAQSPRYKIIEKRQSVAFWCNPISGHATLYWYQQILGQGPKLLIQFQNNGVVDDSQLPKDRFSAERLKGVDSTLKIQPAKLEDSAVYLCASSLGPFPGADTQYFGPGTRLTVL.

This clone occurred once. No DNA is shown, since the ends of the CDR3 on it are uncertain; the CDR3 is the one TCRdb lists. CDR3 region: CASSFGPGIYEQYF. This chain joins TRBV27 and TRBJ2-7; the table names TRBD1, a call not compared with the DNA. The germline V gene has CDR1 MNHEY and CDR2 SMNVEV (reference sequence). The length of the CDR3 is 14 amino acids, counting both ends.

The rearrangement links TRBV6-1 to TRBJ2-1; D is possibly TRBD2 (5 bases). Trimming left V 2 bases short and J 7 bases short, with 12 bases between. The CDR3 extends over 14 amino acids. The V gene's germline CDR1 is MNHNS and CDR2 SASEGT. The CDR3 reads CASSESGRRNEQFF. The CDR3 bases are TGTGCCAGCAGTGAATCGGGAAGGAGGAATGAGCAGTTCTTC.

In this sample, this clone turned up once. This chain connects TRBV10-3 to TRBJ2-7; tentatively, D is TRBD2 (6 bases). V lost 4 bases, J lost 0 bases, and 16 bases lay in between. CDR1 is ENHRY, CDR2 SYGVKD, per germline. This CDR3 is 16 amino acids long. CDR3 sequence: CAISGARGGDSYEQYF. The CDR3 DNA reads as TGTGCCATCAGTGGAGCTCGTGGCGGGGACTCCTACGAGCAGTACTTC.

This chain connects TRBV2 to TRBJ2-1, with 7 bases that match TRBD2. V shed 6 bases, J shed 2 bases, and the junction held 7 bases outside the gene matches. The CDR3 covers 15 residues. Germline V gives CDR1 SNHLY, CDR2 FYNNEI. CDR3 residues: CASRSSGNPYNEQFF. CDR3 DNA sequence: TGTGCCAGCAGATCAAGCGGGAATCCCTACAATGAGCAGTTCTTC.

The CDR3 region is CASSLGQKETQYF. As DNA, the CDR3 is TGCGCCAGCAGCTTGGGCCAGAAAGAGACCCAGTACTTC. The J gene is TRBJ2-5, the V gene TRBV5-1; D is undetermined. V lost 0 bases, J lost 3 bases, and 6 bases lay in between. CDR3 size: 13 residues. Germline V gene lookup returns CDR1 SGHRS and CDR2 YFSETQ.

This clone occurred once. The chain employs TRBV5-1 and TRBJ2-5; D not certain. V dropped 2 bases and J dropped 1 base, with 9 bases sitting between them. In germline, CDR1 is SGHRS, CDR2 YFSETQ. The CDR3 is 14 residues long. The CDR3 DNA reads TGCGCCAGCAGCTTCCGACGGGCCCAAGAGACCCAGTACTTC. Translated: CASSFRRAQETQYF. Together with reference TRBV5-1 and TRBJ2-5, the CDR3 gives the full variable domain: KAGVTQTPRYLIKTRGQQVTLSCSPISGHRSVSWYQQTPGQGLQFLFEYFSETQRNKGNFPGRFSGRQFSNSRSEMNVSTLELGDSALYLCASSFRRAQETQYFGPGTRLLVL.

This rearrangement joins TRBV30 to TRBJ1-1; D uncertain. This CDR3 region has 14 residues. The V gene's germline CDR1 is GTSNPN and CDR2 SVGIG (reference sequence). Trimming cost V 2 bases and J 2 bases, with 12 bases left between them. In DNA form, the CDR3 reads TGTGCCTGGAGTCGGGAAGTCGTTAACACTGAAGCTTTCTTT. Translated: CAWSREVVNTEAFF. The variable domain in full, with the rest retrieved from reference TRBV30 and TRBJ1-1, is SQTIHQWPATLVQPVGSPLSLECTVEGTSNPNLYWYRQAAGRGLQLLFYSVGIGQISSEVPQNLSASRPQDRQFILSSKKLLLSDSGFYLCAWSREVVNTEAFFGQGTRLTVV.

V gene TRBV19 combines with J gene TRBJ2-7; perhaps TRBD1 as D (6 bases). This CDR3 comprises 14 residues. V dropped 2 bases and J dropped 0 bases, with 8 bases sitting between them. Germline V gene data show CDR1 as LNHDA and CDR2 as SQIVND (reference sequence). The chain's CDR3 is CASSIRTDSYEQYF. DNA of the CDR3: TGTGCCAGTAGTATAAGGACAGACTCCTACGAGCAGTACTTC.

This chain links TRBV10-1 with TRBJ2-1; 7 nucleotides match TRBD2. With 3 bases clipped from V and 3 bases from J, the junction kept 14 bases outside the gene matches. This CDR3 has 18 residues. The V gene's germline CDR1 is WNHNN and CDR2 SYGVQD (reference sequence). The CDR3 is CASSDRHTGRLIYNEQFF. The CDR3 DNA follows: TGCGCCAGCAGTGACCGTCATACCGGGAGGTTGATCTACAATGAGCAGTTCTTC.

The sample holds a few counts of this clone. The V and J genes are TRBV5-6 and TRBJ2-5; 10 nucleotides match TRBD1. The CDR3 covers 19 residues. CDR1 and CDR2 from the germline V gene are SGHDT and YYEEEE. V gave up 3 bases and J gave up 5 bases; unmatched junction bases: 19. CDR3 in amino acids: CASSSLEYTTGGGRETQYF. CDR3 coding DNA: TGTGCCAGCAGCTCCCTCGAATATACGACAGGGGGCGGTCGGGAGACCCAGTACTTC.

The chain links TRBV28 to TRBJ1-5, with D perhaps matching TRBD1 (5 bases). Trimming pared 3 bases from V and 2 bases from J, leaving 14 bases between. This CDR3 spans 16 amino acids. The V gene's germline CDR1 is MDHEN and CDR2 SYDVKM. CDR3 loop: CASSFFARDGNQPQHF. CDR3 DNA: TGTGCCAGCAGTTTCTTCGCCAGGGATGGCAATCAGCCCCAGCATTTT. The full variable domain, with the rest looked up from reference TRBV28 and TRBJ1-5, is DVKVTQSSRYLVKRTGEKVFLECVQDMDHENMFWYRQDPGLGLRLIYFSYDVKMKEKGDIPEGYSVSREKKERFSLILESASTNQTSMYLCASSFFARDGNQPQHFGDGTRLSIL.

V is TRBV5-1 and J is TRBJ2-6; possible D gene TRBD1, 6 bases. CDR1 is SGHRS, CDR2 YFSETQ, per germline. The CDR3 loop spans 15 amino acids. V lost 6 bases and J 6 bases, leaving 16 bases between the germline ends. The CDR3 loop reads CASKTGSETANVLTF. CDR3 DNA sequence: TGCGCCAGCAAGACAGGTTCTGAAACGGCCAACGTCCTGACTTTC.

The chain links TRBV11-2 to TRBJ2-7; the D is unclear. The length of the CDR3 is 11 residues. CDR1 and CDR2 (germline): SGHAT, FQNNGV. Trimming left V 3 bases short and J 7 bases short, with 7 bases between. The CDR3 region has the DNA TGTGCCAGCAGCTTGAATTGGGAGCAGTACTTC. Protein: CASSLNWEQYF.

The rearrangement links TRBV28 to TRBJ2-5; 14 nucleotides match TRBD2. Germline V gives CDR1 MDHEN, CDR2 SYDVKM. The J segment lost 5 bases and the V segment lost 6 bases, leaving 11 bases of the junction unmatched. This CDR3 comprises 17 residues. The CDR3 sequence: CASRSRGLAGGRETQYF. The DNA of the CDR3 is TGTGCCAGCAGATCCCGCGGACTAGCGGGAGGACGGGAGACCCAGTACTTC.

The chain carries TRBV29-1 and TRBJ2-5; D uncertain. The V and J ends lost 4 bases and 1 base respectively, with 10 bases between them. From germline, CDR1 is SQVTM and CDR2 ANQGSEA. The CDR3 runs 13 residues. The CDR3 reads CSVGITAQETQYF. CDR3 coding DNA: TGCAGCGTTGGTATAACGGCCCAAGAGACCCAGTACTTC.

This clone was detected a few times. In DNA form, the CDR3 reads TGCGCCAGCAGTCCCCGGGACAACACCGGGGAGCTGTTTTTT. This encodes CASSPRDNTGELFF. This sequence joins TRBV10-1 and TRBJ2-2; either TRBD1 or TRBD2 may fit D (5 bases each). CDR1 and CDR2 (germline): WNHNN, SYGVQD (reference sequence). V shed 5 bases and J shed 2 bases, with 9 bases lying between them. This CDR3 has 14 residues.

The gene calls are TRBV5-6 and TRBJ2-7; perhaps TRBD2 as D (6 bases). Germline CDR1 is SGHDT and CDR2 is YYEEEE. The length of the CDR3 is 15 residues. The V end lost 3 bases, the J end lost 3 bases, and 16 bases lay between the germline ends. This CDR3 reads CASSWAGTEVYEQYF. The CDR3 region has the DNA TGTGCCAGCAGCTGGGCGGGGACGGAAGTCTACGAGCAGTACTTC. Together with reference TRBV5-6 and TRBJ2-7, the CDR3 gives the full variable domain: DAGVTQSPTHLIKTRGQQVTLRCSPKSGHDTVSWYQQALGQGPQFIFQYYEEEERQRGNFPDRFSGHQFPNYSSELNVNALLLGDSALYLCASSWAGTEVYEQYFGPGTRLTVT.

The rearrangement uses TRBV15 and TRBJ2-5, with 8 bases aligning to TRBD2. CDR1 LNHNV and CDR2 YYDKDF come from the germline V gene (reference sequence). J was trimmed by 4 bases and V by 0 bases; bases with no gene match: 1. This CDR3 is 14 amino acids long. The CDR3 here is CATSRELAGETQYF. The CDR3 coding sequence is TGTGCCACCAGCAGAGAGCTAGCGGGAGAGACCCAGTACTTC. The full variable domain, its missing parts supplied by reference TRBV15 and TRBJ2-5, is DAMVIQNPRYQVTQFGKPVTLSCSQTLNHNVMYWYQQKSSQAPKLLFHYYDKDFNNEADTPDNFQSRRPNTSFCFLDIRSPGLGDTAMYLCATSRELAGETQYFGPGTRLLVL.

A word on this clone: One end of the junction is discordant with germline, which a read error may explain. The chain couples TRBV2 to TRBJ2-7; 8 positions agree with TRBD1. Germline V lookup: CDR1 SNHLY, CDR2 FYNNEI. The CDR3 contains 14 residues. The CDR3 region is CASREDRGPHEQYF. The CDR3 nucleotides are TGTGCCAGCAGGGAAGACAGGGGCCCCCACGAGCAGTACTTC.

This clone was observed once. This CDR3 is CASSLGGVNYGYTF. The CDR3 nucleotides are TGTGCCAGCAGTTTAGGGGGAGTTAACTATGGCTACACCTTC. The gene calls are TRBV28 and TRBJ1-2; possible D gene TRBD1, 5 bases. V shed 2 bases and J shed 1 base, with 8 bases lying between them. Per the germline V gene, CDR1 is MDHEN and CDR2 is SYDVKM. There are 14 residues in the CDR3.

The DNA of the CDR3 is TGCGCCAGCAGCTTGGCCCCCGGGACAGGGGAAGAGACCCAGTACTTC. This gives the protein CASSLAPGTGEETQYF. This chain joins TRBV5-1 and TRBJ2-5; 10 bases line up with TRBD1. Germline V gene data show CDR1 as SGHRS and CDR2 as YFSETQ. This CDR3 is 16 amino acids long. V lost 0 bases, J lost 3 bases, and 5 bases stayed unmatched.